The clone carrying this T cell receptor beta chain was recorded many times. Its antigen is not identified. The V gene lost 5 bases and the J gene lost 7 bases, with 18 bases spanning the gap. Germline assignment: CDR1 SGHVS and CDR2 FQNEAQ. There are 15 residues in the CDR3. The sample is drawn from a study of CD8 T cells in ankylosing spondylitis. Study-level findings and limits: Disease-linked clones bore a CD8+ phenotype and were relatively rare in peripheral blood. According to the report, clones linked to the disease were significantly enriched in matched synovial fluid samples taken from ankylosing spondylitis patients. What appeared characteristic of ankylosing spondylitis blood was a TCR beta motif of under 10 highly homologous variants.

Quantitative 5'-RACE with molecular barcodes generated TCR beta libraries. TCRdb processed the 5' RACE reads anew with MiXCR; each CDR3 protein has one entry. The sample yields approximately 39,000 distinct CDR3 sequences, around 15% seen once. This TCR came from a male donor with ankylosing spondylitis. This sequence joins TRBV7-8 and TRBJ2-1; the D is unclear. Specimen: synovial fluid, either unsorted or a sorted T cell fraction (not recorded which). Here the CDR3 DNA reads TGTGCCAGCAGCCCCGGTCCCTTCGCGTGGAATGAGCAGTTCTTC. Protein sequence: CASSPGPFAWNEQFF. Full variable domain (outside the CDR3, taken from reference TRBV7-8 and TRBJ2-1): GAGVSQSPRYKVAKRGQDVALRCDPISGHVSLFWYQQALGQGPEFLTYFQNEAQLDKSGLPSDRFFAERPEGSVSTLKIQRTQQEDSAVYLCASSPGPFAWNEQFFGPGTRLTVL.